The entry that follows covers one TCR beta chain sequence. It lacks a known antigen. The record has no base qualities; no much larger clone is one base away. The sample is drawn from a study of cytomegalovirus exposure and HLA in healthy donors (dated by TCRdb to about 2017). Looking at the study overall: In an earlier analysis of under 600 of the donors, 250 to 350 Gb of sequence data and approximately 120 million unique TCR beta sequences from about 179 million T cells were reported. An early release that covered roughly 600 HLA-typed donors contained approximately 300 gigabases of sequencing data and about 84 million unique TCR sequences. Of the 300 to 450 genotyped donors, 65% to 90% fell in the genetic ancestry cluster associated with self-reported Caucasian donors. The aim of the study was to test whether cataloging public T cell receptors could identify signatures of past pathogen exposure. The study used immunosequencing to profile the T cell repertoires of some 600 subjects and linked those repertoires to cytomegalovirus serostatus. Along with the roughly 610-subject first cohort, a separate validation cohort of over a hundred different subjects was used. To predict cytomegalovirus infection status, the study brought together high-throughput TCR immunosequencing, statistical association of individual TCRs with disease status, and machine learning. To study patterns of TCR occurrence, a later analysis re-analyzed previously published TCR beta repertoires from 550 to 800 donors and added high-resolution HLA genotyping. Rather than drawing on any new phenotypic data, the later analysis identified candidate immune exposures from TCR beta sequences and the way those sequences occurred across donors. In an earlier analysis of roughly 600 of the donors, high-throughput TCR beta sequencing was used to judge whether each TCR beta V gene segment behaved as functional or pseudogenic. Donor age, sex, ethnicity and CMV serostatus were compiled together with the repertoire data. Genome-wide SNP genotypes for about three fifths of the roughly 670 donors were used in a later genetic analysis, which treated that subset as a discovery cohort. All discovery cohort repertoires had been generated on a single sequencing platform. HLA typing covered class I and class II loci at four-digit resolution. The number of donors typed differed by locus, with about 629-640 for A, B, C, DRB1 and DQB1, 522 for DQA1, over 600 for DPA1, and some 440 for DPB1. Because of strong linkage in the cohort, four or five DR-DQ haplotypes were treated as single units for association and clustering. Across some 400 genotyped donors of the cohort, an average of roughly 250,000 unique TCR beta nucleotide sequences per donor were sequenced, and about a sixth of those sequences were non-productive.

The library was built by means of the immunoSEQ multiplex PCR assay. A mixture of 60 forward primers for TCR Vbeta segments and 13 reverse primers for TCR Jbeta segments was used in the multiplex PCR. Amplification of the CDR3 region of rearranged TCR beta genes was performed with a multiplex PCR assay on genomic DNA. On the Illumina HiSeq System, the amplified TCR beta libraries were sequenced as 87-base-pair reads. Under the source paper's analysis protocol: A later analysis tallied 75 million to 95 million unique TCR beta chains across the 660 or so repertoires, and about 10 million of those chains were shared by two or more donors. Raw reads were error-corrected and collapsed into unique sequences with a nearest-neighbor algorithm that merged closely related sequences to remove PCR and sequencing errors. Alignment of CDR3 sequences to IMGT reference sequences was used to assign V, D and J gene segments. For a sequence to be retained, a match of at least six nucleotides was required to both a V gene segment and a J gene segment. A rearrangement was called productive if the CDR3 had no stop codons and remained in frame with V and J, and every other rearrangement was called non-productive. CDR3 was defined by IMGT convention, running from the second conserved V-encoded cysteine to the conserved J-encoded phenylalanine. In an earlier analysis of around 600 of the donors, sequences lacking an unambiguous match to a single V gene segment were excluded. An earlier analysis of under 750 of the donors called V segments functional above 56.7% productive rearrangements and segregating when the between-donor standard deviation exceeded 5%. To diagnose cytomegalovirus status from the catalog of TCR beta chain sequences, a statistical classification framework was built. In a later analysis, TCR nucleotide sequences were compared against IMGT/GENE-DB human TR gene sequences so that V and J genes could be assigned. The TCRdist pipeline was used in a later analysis to assign CDR3 sequences and most-parsimonious VDJ recombination scenarios. In a later analysis, each TCR beta chain was defined by its CDR3 amino acid sequence together with its V-gene family, and reads without a unique V-gene family were excluded. In a later analysis, several hundred highly shared, low-generation-probability nucleotide sequences were removed to address suspected cross-contamination and a sequencing artifact. In a later analysis, a clonal expansion index for each public chain was calculated from normalized within-repertoire ranks of inferred template counts. In a later analysis, generation probabilities were computed with a VDJ recombination model fitted to out-of-frame rearrangements, and the resulting probabilities were checked against IGoR. In a later analysis, TCR-TCR, TCR-HLA and TCR-CMV co-occurrence was scored with hypergeometric tests, and a repertoire-size bias correction was applied to TCR pairs. To estimate false discovery rates, a later analysis permuted the HLA or CMV assignments 20 times. In a later analysis, co-occurring TCRs were grouped using DBSCAN, and TCRdist sequence similarity was added for clustering within HLA-allele-positive subsets. Co-occurrence clustering excluded repertoires with fewer than 30,000 or more than 120,000 public chains, plus five with anomalous nucleotide sharing. Here the immuneACCESS table is served through TCRdb, limited to in-frame sequences with V and J called. Missing clones are a known gap in these copies; in checked studies unresolved V genes cover under half, and the rest lacks a known reason. V and J calls and clone size are those listed in that table; D and trimming were worked out from the DNA. The sample table contains fewer than 85,000 clones; only one count was recorded for around 81% of them. Together, the top ten hold 4.5% to 7% of the sample.

Study-wide findings and limitations: Because counts were too low, roughly 18 rarely observed V segments, including chromosome 9 orphons, were left out of the earlier analysis of several hundred of the donors. V-gene and J-gene trimming of TCR beta chains was associated with a missense DCLRE1C variant in a later genetic analysis, and the association was replicated in an independent cohort. In vitro tests confirmed that a few of the cytomegalovirus-associated TCR beta chains recognize cytomegalovirus antigens. In a later genetic analysis, fewer N-insertions in productive TCRs were reported among donors in an Asian-associated ancestry cluster than the approximately 710-donor mean. In a later analysis, most CMV-associated TCR beta chains were found to appear HLA-restricted, with HLA associations seemingly driven largely by CMV exposure. When HLA alleles, especially DR and DQ, strongly co-occurred, attributing TCR associations to individual alleles was difficult. The only immune exposure information available for the cohort was CMV serostatus. According to a later analysis, TCR association rates differed among HLA loci, with DRB1 alleles showing the most associated TCRs and HLA-C alleles showing the fewest. According to the authors, the approach could potentially be generalized to other disease states and immunological phenotypes. Correlated functional status among segregating V segments might be attributable to linkage disequilibrium, but an unknown experimental factor could not be ruled out. Because the 87-base-pair reads could not distinguish some IMGT-functional V segments, including TRBV6-2 and TRBV6-3, those segments were excluded. Specific HLA alleles were associated with 15,000 to 20,000 TCR beta sequences at a false discovery rate of 0.05 in a later analysis. In a later analysis, HLA-associated TCR beta chains were found to be more clonally expanded and to have lower generation probabilities than equally common non-associated chains. The study listed 150 to 200 TCR beta chains as associated with cytomegalovirus. This cohort had only TCR beta chains sequenced, and the lack of alpha or paired-chain data limited which features could be detected. According to a later analysis, parvovirus B19, influenza, CMV and Epstein-Barr virus appeared linked to several top co-occurrence clusters. A further reported finding was that TCR beta sequences accurately predicted the HLA-A and HLA-B alleles for most subjects in the first cohort. In an earlier analysis of some 500 of the donors, most TCR beta V segments appeared in productive rearrangements about 87% or about 30% of the time, broadly matching IMGT annotations. The sequencing pipeline was judged likely to have produced a cluster of highly shared sequence variants as a technical artifact. Roughly uniform sequencing depth across donors was assumed in presence/absence analyses, although this assumption may not hold. While some public TCRs were present in many individuals, most TCR sequences turned up only very rarely across donors. The classifier was reported to diagnose cytomegalovirus status with high specificity and sensitivity in both the original cohort and the validation cohort. Because HLA typing was unavailable for some donors at each locus, only the typed subset was used in association tests.

The cohort was made up of around 720 healthy bone marrow donors. Cohort members were all nominally healthy when sampled, although unrecorded immune exposures were likely present. The donor was CMV seropositive and was included in the group of 250 to 350 seropositive cohort members. Every donor gave a peripheral blood sample, and the peripheral blood mononuclear cells from that sample were used for TCR beta sequencing. Genomic DNA was extracted from the blood cell samples with the Qiagen DNeasy Blood Extraction Kit. CDR1 LNHNV and CDR2 YYDKDF were looked up in the germline V gene (reference sequence). The CDR3 measures 19 amino acids from cysteine to phenylalanine. The read is trimmed to its CDR3 DNA, 57 bases read in frame from base 1. Relative to germline, V is 0 bases shorter and J is 2 bases shorter, with 23 bases between their ends.

The rearrangement combines TRBV15 with TRBJ2-7, with a weak D call of TRBD1 (6 bases match). The receptor comes from a male donor in good health and CMV-seropositive. The sequencing sample was made of PBMCs. The encoded CDR3 is CATSRDQVSDRGIPYEQYF. In nucleotides, the sequence is TGTGCCACCAGCAGAGATCAGGTATCGGACAGAGGAATACCCTACGAGCAGTACTTC.